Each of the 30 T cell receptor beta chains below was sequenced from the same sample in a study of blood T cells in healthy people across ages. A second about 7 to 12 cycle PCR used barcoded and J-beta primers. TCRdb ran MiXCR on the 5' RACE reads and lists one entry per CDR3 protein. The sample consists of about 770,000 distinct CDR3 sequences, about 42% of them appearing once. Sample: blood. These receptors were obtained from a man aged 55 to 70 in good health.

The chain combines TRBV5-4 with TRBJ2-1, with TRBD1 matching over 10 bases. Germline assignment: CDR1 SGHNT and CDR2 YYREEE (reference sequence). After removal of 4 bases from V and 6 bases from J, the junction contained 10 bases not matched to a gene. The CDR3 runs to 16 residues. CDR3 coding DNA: TGTGCCAGCAGCCCCATGACAGGGGGCGAGCCCAATGAGCAGTTCTTC. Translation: CASSPMTGGEPNEQFF.

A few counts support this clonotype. The CDR3 spells CASSLKTGTGINEQYF. The CDR3 DNA sequence: TGTGCCAGCAGCCTCAAAACCGGGACAGGGATCAACGAGCAGTACTTC. The V gene is TRBV7-2, the J gene TRBJ2-7; 9 bases are shared with TRBD1. This CDR3 is 16 amino acids long. V lost 5 bases to trimming and J lost 5 bases; unmatched junction nucleotides: 13. CDR1 SGHTA and CDR2 FQGNSA come from the germline V gene.

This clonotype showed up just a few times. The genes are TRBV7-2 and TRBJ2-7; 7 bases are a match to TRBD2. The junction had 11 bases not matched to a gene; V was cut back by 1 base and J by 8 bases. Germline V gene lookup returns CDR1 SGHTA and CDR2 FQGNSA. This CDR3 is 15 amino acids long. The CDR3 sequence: CASSLDQRGSGKQYF. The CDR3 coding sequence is TGTGCCAGCAGCTTAGATCAGCGGGGCTCAGGGAAGCAGTACTTC.

The CDR3: CATSLAYNEQYF. In nucleotides, the CDR3 is TGTGCCACCAGTTTGGCTTACAATGAGCAGTACTTC. The chain employs TRBV15 and TRBJ2-1; D ambiguous. Gene TRBJ2-7 matches the end of the DNA better, so the J call may be wrong. CDR3 length: 12 residues. Germline loops: CDR1 LNHNV, CDR2 YYDKDF (reference sequence).

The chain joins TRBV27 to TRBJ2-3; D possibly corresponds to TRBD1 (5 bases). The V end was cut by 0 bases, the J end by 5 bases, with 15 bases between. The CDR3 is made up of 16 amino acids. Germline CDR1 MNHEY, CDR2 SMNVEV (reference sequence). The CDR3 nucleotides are TGTGCCAGCAGTTTATCGGGGCAGGGATTAGTAGATACGCAGTATTTT. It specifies CASSLSGQGLVDTQYF.

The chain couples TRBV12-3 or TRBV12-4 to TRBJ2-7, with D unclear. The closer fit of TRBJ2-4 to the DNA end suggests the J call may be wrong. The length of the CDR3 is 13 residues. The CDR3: CATSDGPGNIQYF. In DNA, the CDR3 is TGTGCCACCTCAGACGGCCCCGGTAACATTCAGTACTTC.

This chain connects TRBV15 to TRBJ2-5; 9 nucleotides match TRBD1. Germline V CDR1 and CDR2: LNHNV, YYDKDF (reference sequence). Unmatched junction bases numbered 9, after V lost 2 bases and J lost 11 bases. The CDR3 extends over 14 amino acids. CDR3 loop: CATSRLDRGREQYF. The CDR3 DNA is TGTGCCACCAGCAGACTGGACAGGGGTCGTGAGCAGTACTTC.

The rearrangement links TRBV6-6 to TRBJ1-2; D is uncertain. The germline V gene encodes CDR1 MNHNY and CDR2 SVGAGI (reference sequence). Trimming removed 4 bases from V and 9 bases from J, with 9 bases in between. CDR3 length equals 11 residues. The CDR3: CASSSPRRYTF. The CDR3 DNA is TGTGCCAGCAGTTCCCCCCGGCGCTACACCTTC.

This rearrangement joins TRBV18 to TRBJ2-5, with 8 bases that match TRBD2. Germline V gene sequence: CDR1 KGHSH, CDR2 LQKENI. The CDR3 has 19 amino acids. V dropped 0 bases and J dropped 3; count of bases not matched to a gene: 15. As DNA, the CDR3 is TGTGCCAGCTCACCACCGGTTGGTAGCGGGATTACGAAGGAAGAGACCCAGTACTTC. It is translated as CASSPPVGSGITKEETQYF.

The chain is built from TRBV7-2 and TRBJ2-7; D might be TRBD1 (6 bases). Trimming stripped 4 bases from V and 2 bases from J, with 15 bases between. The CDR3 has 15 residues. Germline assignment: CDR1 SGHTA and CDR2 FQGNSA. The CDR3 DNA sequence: TGTGCCAGCAGCTCCCGTGGGGGACACCCCTACGAGCAGTACTTC. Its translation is CASSSRGGHPYEQYF. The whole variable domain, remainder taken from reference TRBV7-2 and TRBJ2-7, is GAGVSQSPSNKVTEKGKDVELRCDPISGHTALYWYRQSLGQGLEFLIYFQGNSAPDKSGLPSDRFSAERTGGSVSTLTIQRTQQEDSAVYLCASSSRGGHPYEQYFGPGTRLTVT.

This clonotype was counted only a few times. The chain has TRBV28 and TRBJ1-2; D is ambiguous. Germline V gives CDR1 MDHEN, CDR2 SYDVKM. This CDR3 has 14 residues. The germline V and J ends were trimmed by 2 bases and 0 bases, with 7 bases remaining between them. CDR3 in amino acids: CASSLGVTNYGYTF. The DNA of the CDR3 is TGTGCCAGCAGTTTAGGGGTGACTAACTATGGCTACACCTTC.

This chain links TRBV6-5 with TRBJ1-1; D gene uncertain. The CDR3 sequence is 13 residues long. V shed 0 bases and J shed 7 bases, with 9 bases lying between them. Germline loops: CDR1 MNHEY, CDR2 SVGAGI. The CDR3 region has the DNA TGTGCCAGCAGTTACTCGACGGGCGGTGAAGCTTTCTTT. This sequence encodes CASSYSTGGEAFF.

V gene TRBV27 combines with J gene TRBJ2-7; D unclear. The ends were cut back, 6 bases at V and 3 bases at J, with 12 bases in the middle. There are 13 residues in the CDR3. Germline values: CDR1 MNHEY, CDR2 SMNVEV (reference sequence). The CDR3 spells CASRQHGVYEQYF. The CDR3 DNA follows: TGTGCCAGCAGGCAGCACGGCGTCTACGAGCAGTACTTC.

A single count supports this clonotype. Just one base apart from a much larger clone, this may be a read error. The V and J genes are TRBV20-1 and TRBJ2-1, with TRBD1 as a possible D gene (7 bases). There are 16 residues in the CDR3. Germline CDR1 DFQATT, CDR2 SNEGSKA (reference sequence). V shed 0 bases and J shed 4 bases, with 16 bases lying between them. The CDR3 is CSARDHSEGAYNEQFF. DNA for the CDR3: TGCAGTGCTAGAGATCATTCGGAGGGGGCATACAATGAGCAGTTCTTC.

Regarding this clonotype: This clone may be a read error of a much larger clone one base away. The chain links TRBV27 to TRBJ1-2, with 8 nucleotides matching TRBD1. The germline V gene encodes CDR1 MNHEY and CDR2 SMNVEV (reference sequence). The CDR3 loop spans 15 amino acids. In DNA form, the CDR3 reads TGTGTCAGCAGTTTAAAAGACAGGGGTATCTATGGCTACACCTTC. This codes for CVSSLKDRGIYGYTF.

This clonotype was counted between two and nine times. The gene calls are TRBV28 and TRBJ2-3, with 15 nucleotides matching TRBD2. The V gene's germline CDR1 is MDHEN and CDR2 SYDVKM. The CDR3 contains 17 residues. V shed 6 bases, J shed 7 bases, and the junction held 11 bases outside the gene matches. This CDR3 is CASSQDWTSGGAYTQYF. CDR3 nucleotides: TGTGCCAGCAGCCAAGACTGGACTAGCGGGGGGGCCTATACGCAGTATTTT.

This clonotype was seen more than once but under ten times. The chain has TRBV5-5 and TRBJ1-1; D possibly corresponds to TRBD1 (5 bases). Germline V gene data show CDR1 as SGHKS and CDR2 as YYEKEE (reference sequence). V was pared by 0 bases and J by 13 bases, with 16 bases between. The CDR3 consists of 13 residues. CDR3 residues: CASSLDPRGMVFF. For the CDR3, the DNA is TGTGCCAGCAGCTTGGATCCGCGGGGGATGGTTTTCTTT. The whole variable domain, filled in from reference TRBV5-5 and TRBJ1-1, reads DAGVTQSPTHLIKTRGQQVTLRCSPISGHKSVSWYQQVLGQGPQFIFQYYEKEERGRGNFPDRFSARQFPNYSSELNVNALLLGDSALYLCASSLDPRGMVFFGQGTRLTVV.

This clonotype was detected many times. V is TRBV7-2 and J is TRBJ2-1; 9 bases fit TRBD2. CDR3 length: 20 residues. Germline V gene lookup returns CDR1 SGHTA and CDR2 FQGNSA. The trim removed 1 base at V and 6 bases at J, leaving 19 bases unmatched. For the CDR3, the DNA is TGTGCCAGCAGCTTAGTTAGGACTAGCGCGGTGGAGAGGTCGGGCAATGAGCAGTTCTTC. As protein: CASSLVRTSAVERSGNEQFF.

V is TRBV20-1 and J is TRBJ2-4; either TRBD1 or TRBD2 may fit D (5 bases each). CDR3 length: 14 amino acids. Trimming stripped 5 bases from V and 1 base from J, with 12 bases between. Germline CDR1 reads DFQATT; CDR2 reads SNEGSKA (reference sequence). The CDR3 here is CSAAPRGAKNIQYF. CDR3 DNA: TGCAGTGCTGCGCCGAGGGGTGCCAAAAACATTCAGTACTTC.

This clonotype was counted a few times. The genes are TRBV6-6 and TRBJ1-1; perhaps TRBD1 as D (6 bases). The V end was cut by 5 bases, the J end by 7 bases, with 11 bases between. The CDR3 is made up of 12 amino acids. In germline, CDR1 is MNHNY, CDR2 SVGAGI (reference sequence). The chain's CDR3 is CASSKQGIEAFF. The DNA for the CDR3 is TGTGCCAGCAGTAAACAGGGTATTGAAGCTTTCTTT.

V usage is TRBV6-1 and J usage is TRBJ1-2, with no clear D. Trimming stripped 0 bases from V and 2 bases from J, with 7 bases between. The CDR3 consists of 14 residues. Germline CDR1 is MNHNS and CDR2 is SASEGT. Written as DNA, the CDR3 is TGTGCCAGCAGTGAAGCGCTTGGGAACTATGGCTACACCTTC. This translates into CASSEALGNYGYTF.

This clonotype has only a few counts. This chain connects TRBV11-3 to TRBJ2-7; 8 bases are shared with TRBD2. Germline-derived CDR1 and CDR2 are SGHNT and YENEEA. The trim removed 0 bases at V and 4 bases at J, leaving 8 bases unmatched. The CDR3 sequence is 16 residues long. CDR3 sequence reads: CASSLDKRGTSYEQYF. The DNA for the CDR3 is TGTGCCAGCAGCTTAGACAAGCGGGGGACCTCTTACGAGCAGTACTTC.

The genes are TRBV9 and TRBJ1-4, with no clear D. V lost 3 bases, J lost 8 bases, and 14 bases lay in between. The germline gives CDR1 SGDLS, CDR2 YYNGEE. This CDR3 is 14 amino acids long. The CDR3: CASSATVSGEKLFF. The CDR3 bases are TGTGCCAGCAGCGCGACCGTGTCAGGCGAAAAACTGTTTTTT.

In DNA form, the CDR3 reads TGTGCCAGCAGCGTAGAACTATCAGGGGGGACCCAGTACTTC. This translates into CASSVELSGGTQYF. The rearrangement uses TRBV9 and TRBJ2-5, with TRBD1 identical over 7 bases. Germline V gene data show CDR1 as SGDLS and CDR2 as YYNGEE. The length of the CDR3 is 14 residues. J was trimmed by 7 bases and V by 0 bases; bases with no gene match: 6.

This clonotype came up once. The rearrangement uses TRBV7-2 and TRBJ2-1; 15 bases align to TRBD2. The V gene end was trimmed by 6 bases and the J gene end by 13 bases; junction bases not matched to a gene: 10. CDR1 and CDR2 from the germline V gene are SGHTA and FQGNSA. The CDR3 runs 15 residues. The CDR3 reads CASSTHGTSGRTQFF. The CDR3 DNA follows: TGTGCCAGCAGTACTCACGGGACTAGCGGGAGGACCCAGTTCTTC.

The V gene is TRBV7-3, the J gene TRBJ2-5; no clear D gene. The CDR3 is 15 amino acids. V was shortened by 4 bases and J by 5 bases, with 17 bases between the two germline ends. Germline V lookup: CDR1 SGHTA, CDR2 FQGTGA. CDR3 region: CASSSTGLPPETQYF. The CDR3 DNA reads TGTGCCAGCAGCTCTACCGGGCTCCCGCCTGAGACCCAGTACTTC.

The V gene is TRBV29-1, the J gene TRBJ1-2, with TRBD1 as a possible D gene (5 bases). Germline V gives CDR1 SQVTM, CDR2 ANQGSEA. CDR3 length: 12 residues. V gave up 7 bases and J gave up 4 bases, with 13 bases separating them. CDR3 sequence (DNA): TGCAGCGCTCCAGGGTCCTCCTATGGCTACACCTTC. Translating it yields CSAPGSSYGYTF.

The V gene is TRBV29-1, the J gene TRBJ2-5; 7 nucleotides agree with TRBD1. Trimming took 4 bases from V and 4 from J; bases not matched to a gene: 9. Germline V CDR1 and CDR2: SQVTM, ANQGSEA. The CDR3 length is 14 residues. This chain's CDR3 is CSVGSQGVRETQYF. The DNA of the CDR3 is TGCAGCGTTGGTAGCCAGGGGGTTCGAGAGACCCAGTACTTC. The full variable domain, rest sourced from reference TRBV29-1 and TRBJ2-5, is SAVISQKPSRDICQRGTSLTIQCQVDSQVTMMFWYRQQPGQSLTLIATANQGSEATYESGFVIDKFPISRPNLTFSTLTVSNMSPEDSSIYLCSVGSQGVRETQYFGPGTRLLVL.

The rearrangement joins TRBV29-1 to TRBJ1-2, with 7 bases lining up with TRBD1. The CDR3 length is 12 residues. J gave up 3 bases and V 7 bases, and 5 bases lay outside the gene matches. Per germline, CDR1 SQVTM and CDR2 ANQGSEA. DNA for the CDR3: TGCAGCGGGAAGGGGGCAGACTATGGCTACACCTTC. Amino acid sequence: CSGKGADYGYTF.

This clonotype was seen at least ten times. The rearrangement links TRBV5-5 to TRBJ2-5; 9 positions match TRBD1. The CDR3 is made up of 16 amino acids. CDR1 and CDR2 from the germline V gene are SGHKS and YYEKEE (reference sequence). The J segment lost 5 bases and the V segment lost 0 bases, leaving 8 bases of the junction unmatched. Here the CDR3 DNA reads TGTGCCAGCAGCTTGGGGGGACAGGGACCCGTGGAGACCCAGTACTTC. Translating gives CASSLGGQGPVETQYF.